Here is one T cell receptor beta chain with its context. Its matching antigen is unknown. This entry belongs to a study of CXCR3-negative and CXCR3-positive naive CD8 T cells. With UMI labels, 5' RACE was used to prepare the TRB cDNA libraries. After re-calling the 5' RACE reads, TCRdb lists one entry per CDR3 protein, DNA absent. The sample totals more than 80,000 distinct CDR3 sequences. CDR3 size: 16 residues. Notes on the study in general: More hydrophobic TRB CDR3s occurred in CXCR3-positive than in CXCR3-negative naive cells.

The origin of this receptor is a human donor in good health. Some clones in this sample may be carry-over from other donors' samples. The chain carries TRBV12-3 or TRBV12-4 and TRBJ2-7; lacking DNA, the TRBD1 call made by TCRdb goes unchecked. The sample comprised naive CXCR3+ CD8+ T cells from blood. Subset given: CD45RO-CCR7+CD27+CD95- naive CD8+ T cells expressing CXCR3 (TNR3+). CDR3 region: CASSFQTERAADKQYF.